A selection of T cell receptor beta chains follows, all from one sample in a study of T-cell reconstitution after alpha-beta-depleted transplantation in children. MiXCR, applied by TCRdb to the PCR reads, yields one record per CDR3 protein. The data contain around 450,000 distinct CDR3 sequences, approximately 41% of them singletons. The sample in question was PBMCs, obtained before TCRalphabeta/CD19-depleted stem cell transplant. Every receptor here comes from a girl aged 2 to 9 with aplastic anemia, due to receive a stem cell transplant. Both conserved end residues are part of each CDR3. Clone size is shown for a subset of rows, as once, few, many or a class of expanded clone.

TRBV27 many CASRLAGGTDTQYF
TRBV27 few CASSSLTGAGGMGQPQHF
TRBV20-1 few CTLAGETSWDTQYF
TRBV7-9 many CASSLLAEGTEQFF
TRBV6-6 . CASGYGTGTQYF
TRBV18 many CASSATGDTEAFF
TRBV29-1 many CSGGQDDYGYTF
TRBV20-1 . CSARGGAGAGNTIYF
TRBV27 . CASSLSGKGAVGYTF
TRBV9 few CASSSFGGSSGNTIYF
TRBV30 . CAWSQLYQETQYF
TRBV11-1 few CASSSGLAGGLTYNEQFF
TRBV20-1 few CSAYWGGGTYNEQFF
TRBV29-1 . CSVPRAWGTDTQYF
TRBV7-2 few CASSPPGWGGRYEQYF
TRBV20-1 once CSASIRGAGSDTQYF
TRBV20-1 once CSAFDRGLSPLHF
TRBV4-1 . CASSRDTPRGTGELFF
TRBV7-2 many CASSLVVGQGKNTIYF
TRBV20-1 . CSASPSGRIHNEQFF
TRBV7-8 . CASSLVAGGPRETQYF
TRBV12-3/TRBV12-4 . CASSLGPRVAGELFF
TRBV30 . CAWGGQGHYEQYF
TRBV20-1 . CSASSGDSSYEQYF
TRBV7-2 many CASSLALTGKSYEQYF
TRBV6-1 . CASSEALWARTYEQYF
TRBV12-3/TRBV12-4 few CASSPLTGSTQYF
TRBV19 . CASSTSGLAGRADTQYF
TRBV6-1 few CASKQAPGLYTGELFF
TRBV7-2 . CASSALDLGELFF
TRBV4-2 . CASSQDNTEGNTIYF
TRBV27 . CASRGTGSIGTEAFF
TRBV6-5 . CASSYGVRDTQYF
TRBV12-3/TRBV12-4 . CASSPLISGGSSNEQFF
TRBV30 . CAWSPPGREGTEAFF
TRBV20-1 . CSARVPGDTEAFF
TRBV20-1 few CSAPDSGQPQHF
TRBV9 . CASCVDSKNIQYF
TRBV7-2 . CASSLGPGTYNEQFF
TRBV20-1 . CSARDPGKYNEQFF
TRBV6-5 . CASSYRDRATSGNEKLFF
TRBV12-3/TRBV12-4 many CASSSQGTASYNEQFF
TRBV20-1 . CSARDQPQHF
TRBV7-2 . CASRPIGRRTETQYF
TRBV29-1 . CSHEGQLMGNQPQHF
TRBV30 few CAWRSVDTYNEQFF
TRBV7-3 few CASSLPLGTGMENEQFF
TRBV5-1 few CASGLGPTYEQYF